The 16 T cell receptor beta chains given below trace back to one sample, sequenced in a study of neurological immune-mediated disorders. One entry per CDR3 protein, called by TCRdb with MiXCR from the 5' RACE reads. This table holds nearly 60,000 distinct CDR3 sequences, 3% to 4% found once. The sample was PBMCs. Receptors were obtained from a woman in her twenties or thirties with multiple sclerosis.

At least ten counts were recorded for this clonotype. The rearrangement uses TRBV20-1 and TRBJ2-1; no clear D. V was cut by 6 bases and J by 7 bases, with 16 bases left in between. Germline V gene sequence: CDR1 DFQATT, CDR2 SNEGSKA (reference sequence). CDR3 length equals 13 residues. The CDR3 sequence is CSAKGWSGNEQFF. CDR3 nucleotides: TGCAGTGCGAAGGGTTGGAGTGGGAATGAGCAGTTCTTC.

In this sample, this clonotype turned up a few times. Its ends do not fully match the called genes, so a read error is possible. This chain links TRBV12-3 or TRBV12-4 with TRBJ1-5, with D unresolved. This CDR3 has 13 amino acids. CDR3 DNA sequence: TGTGCCAGCAGCCCCGTGGGAAATCAGCCCCAGAATTTT. This codes for CASSPVGNQPQNF.

This clonotype was observed at least ten times. The chain couples TRBV12-3 or TRBV12-4 to TRBJ2-7; 7 bases match TRBD1. CDR3 length equals 14 residues. V trimming: 6 bases; J trimming: 2 bases; junction bases outside the gene matches: 7. CDR3 DNA sequence: TGTGCCAGCAGCAGACAGGGTATCACCTACGAGCAGTACTTC. Translating it yields CASSRQGITYEQYF.

The sample holds many counts of this clonotype. CDR3 residues: CASKLAYPYNEQFF. The CDR3, as DNA: TGTGCCAGCAAACTAGCCTATCCTTACAATGAGCAGTTCTTC. The rearrangement joins TRBV12-3 or TRBV12-4 to TRBJ2-1; weak D call: TRBD2 (6 bases). The length of the CDR3 is 14 residues. Trimming took 7 bases from V and 4 from J, leaving 14 bases between them.

This clonotype has ten or more counts. V is TRBV7-9 and J is TRBJ2-1; a weak D match, TRBD1 (6 bases). CDR3 length: 14 amino acids. V shed 7 bases and J shed 2 bases, with 12 bases lying between them. The germline CDR1 and CDR2 sequences are SEHNR and FQNEAQ (reference sequence). In nucleotides, the CDR3 is TGTGCCAGCATCCCCGACAGGACCTACAATGAGCAGTTCTTC. This gives the protein CASIPDRTYNEQFF. Full variable domain (remainder filled in from reference TRBV7-9 and TRBJ2-1): DTGVSQNPRHKITKRGQNVTFRCDPISEHNRLYWYRQTLGQGPEFLTYFQNEAQLEKSRLLSDRFSAERPKGSFSTLEIQRTEQGDSAMYLCASIPDRTYNEQFFGPGTRLTVL.

This clonotype was detected ten times or more. V usage is TRBV5-1 and J usage is TRBJ2-7, with D perhaps matching TRBD2 (6 bases). Germline CDR1 reads SGHRS; CDR2 reads YFSETQ. The length of the CDR3 is 13 residues. Trimming removed 1 base from V and 7 bases from J, with 12 bases in between. The CDR3 nucleotides read TGCGCCAGCAGCTTGTTCGAGGCGGGGGAGCAGTACTTC. Protein: CASSLFEAGEQYF.

This clonotype was counted many times. V gene TRBV9 combines with J gene TRBJ2-5; D is perhaps TRBD1 (5 bases). CDR1 and CDR2 from the germline V gene are SGDLS and YYNGEE. The length of the CDR3 is 14 residues. Trimming shortened V by 2 bases and J by 2 bases, and 10 bases separated the two germline ends. As DNA, the CDR3 is TGTGCCAGCAGCGTCTCAGGGCAACAAGAGACCCAGTACTTC. This codes for CASSVSGQQETQYF.

The sample holds many counts of this clonotype. The chain employs TRBV10-3 and TRBJ2-5, with D perhaps being TRBD1 or TRBD2 (5 bases each). Trimming left V 4 bases short and J 6 bases short, with 12 bases between. The CDR3 spans 13 residues. Germline assignment: CDR1 ENHRY and CDR2 SYGVKD. The CDR3 DNA reads TGTGCCATCAGTGCGAGGGGAGAGCAGACCCAGTACTTC. Translation: CAISARGEQTQYF.

With regard to this clonotype: This could be a read error, since a much larger clone is one nucleotide away. This sequence joins TRBV7-7 and TRBJ2-5; TRBD1 is a possible D gene (5 bases). The CDR3 has 16 amino acids. Germline V lookup: CDR1 SSHAT, CDR2 FNYEAQ (reference sequence). Here the CDR3 reads CTSSHKGSGKKETQYF. The CDR3 DNA follows: TGTACCAGCAGCCACAAAGGGTCAGGGAAAAAAGAGACCCAGTACTTC.

The sample holds many counts of this clonotype. The CDR3 is CASSQDGGQDSPLHF. The CDR3, as DNA: TGTGCCAGCAGCCAAGATGGGGGGCAAGATTCACCCCTCCACTTT. J is TRBJ1-6 and V is TRBV3-1, with a possible D match to TRBD1 (6 bases). Germline V CDR1 and CDR2: LGHDT, YNNKEL (reference sequence). This CDR3 is 15 amino acids long. Trimming cost V 0 bases and J 8 bases, with 11 bases left between them.

Many counts were recorded for this clonotype. This chain connects TRBV20-1 to TRBJ2-7; no firm D call. V lost 5 bases and J lost 3, with 8 bases in between. This CDR3 is built from 11 residues. Germline V CDR1 and CDR2: DFQATT, SNEGSKA (reference sequence). CDR3 amino acids: CSARLGYEQYF. The CDR3, as DNA: TGCAGTGCTCGGTTAGGCTACGAGCAGTACTTC.

This clonotype appeared a few times. V gene TRBV7-9 combines with J gene TRBJ2-3, with 9 bases aligning to TRBD2. CDR3 length: 16 amino acids. The germline CDR1 and CDR2 sequences are SEHNR and FQNEAQ (reference sequence). The ends lost 4 bases at V and 4 bases at J; junction bases unmatched: 9. In nucleotides, the CDR3 is TGTGCCAGCAGCTCGCCAGCGGGAGGATTCGCAGATACGCAGTATTTT. Translating it yields CASSSPAGGFADTQYF.

This clonotype was seen ten or more times. V is TRBV20-1 and J is TRBJ2-7; 8 bases fit TRBD2. The CDR3 extends over 13 amino acids. V gave up 5 bases and J gave up 4 bases; unmatched junction bases: 7. Germline assignment: CDR1 DFQATT and CDR2 SNEGSKA (reference sequence). DNA for the CDR3: TGCAGTGCTCCTCTAGCGGGCCTATACGAGCAGTACTTC. Translated: CSAPLAGLYEQYF.

The sample holds many counts of this clonotype. The gene calls are TRBV29-1 and TRBJ2-1; 9 bases agree with TRBD1. Germline values: CDR1 SQVTM, CDR2 ANQGSEA. The V segment lost 7 bases and the J segment 5 bases; nucleotides outside the gene matches: 6. This CDR3 is 13 amino acids long. The CDR3 is CSDAGQGNNEQFF. CDR3 bases: TGCAGCGATGCGGGACAGGGAAACAATGAGCAGTTCTTC.

This clonotype has ten or more counts. The CDR3 nucleotides read TGTGCCAGCAGCGCAAATTCACCCCTCCACTTT. Protein sequence: CASSANSPLHF. The gene calls are TRBV5-6 and TRBJ1-6; D gene ambiguous. Germline V gene data show CDR1 as SGHDT and CDR2 as YYEEEE. The CDR3 has 11 amino acids. V lost 4 bases and J lost 7, with 3 bases in between.

At least ten counts were recorded for this clonotype. J is TRBJ1-3 and V is TRBV3-1; D is ambiguous. V was clipped by 0 bases and J by 1 base, with 7 bases between them. Germline V gives CDR1 LGHDT, CDR2 YNNKEL (reference sequence). There are 15 residues in the CDR3. The CDR3 DNA is TGTGCCAGCAGCCAAGAATCCTTATCTGGAAACACCATATATTTT. It is translated as CASSQESLSGNTIYF.